The rows below give T cell receptor beta chains drawn from one sample of a study of T-cell memory formation after mild COVID-19. TCRdb recomputed calls from the 5' RACE reads with MiXCR, one row per CDR3 protein. The sample lists 560,000 or so distinct CDR3 sequences; around 16% were seen once. The sequencing sample was made of PBMCs or a T cell subset sorted from them (not recorded which). The receptors come from an adult woman who had mild COVID-19 (a few samples of this study predate the infection). Cell type and time point are not known. The conserved cysteine and the conserved F or W are not part of the CDR3 here.

>TRBV7-2|TRBJ2-3
ASSASTDTKY
>TRBV5-1|TRBJ2-7
ASARDQAYEQY
>TRBV12-3/TRBV12-4|TRBJ2-7
ASSRRGQEY
>TRBV7-9|TRBJ1-1
ATRTGGMGTEAF
>TRBV2|TRBJ2-5
ASRRPGAMETQY
>TRBV2|TRBJ1-1
ASSGQGLNTEAF
>TRBV7-6|TRBJ2-2
ASSLATVTSNFPGELF
>TRBV7-2|TRBJ2-6
ASSLGPVSSGANVLT
>TRBV5-1|TRBJ2-7
ASAPGTGTYEQY
>TRBV29-1|TRBJ2-7
SVVLTGSSYEQY
>TRBV5-1|TRBJ2-7
ASSLFPSYEQY
>TRBV24-1|TRBJ1-2
ATSGVREGYT
>TRBV19|TRBJ2-7
ASSIERAEQY
>TRBV19|TRBJ2-7
ASSKEQISYEQY
>TRBV15|TRBJ2-1
ATSRDGQRPYNEQF
>TRBV9|TRBJ1-1
ASSPRIGDSNTEAF
>TRBV6-2/TRBV6-3|TRBJ2-7
ASSYAPGEQY
>TRBV11-3|TRBJ2-2
ASSLPGTGELF
>TRBV7-2|TRBJ2-1
ASSLVQGSFSV
>TRBV24-1|TRBJ2-3
ATTEGSGRAGDTQY